This T cell receptor (beta chain) was identified during a study of monozygotic twins with cystic fibrosis. General study findings and limits: Monozygotic CF twin pairs shared significantly more nucleotide-identical clonotypes than unrelated CF individuals did. V usage most resembled the co-twin in 13 of 16 pairs.

The method was immunoSEQ multiplex PCR; TCRdb's version includes in-frame clones alone and lacks a portion of them. The repertoire holds over 15,000 clones, with 96% as singletons. As for this clone: Its antigen is unidentified.

The CDR3 spans 13 residues. The V end lost 0 bases, the J end lost 6 bases, and 7 bases lay between the germline ends. The V gene's germline CDR1 is SGHNT and CDR2 YYREEE (reference sequence). The chain couples TRBV5-4 to TRBJ1-3; D not resolved. This TCR was sampled from a girl aged 2-10 years with cystic fibrosis. The specimen was blood. The CDR3 bases are TGTGCCAGCAGCTTGGAAGGCGTAAACACCATATATTTT. This translates into CASSLEGVNTIYF.